These 13 T cell receptor beta chains originate from one sample sequenced in a study of T cell responses to AZD1222 COVID-19 vaccine. The table came from immunoSEQ multiplex PCR; TCRdb's copy has only in-frame clones and leaves some out. Among 130,000 or so clones listed, approximately 92% were seen once. The input for sequencing was peripheral blood, taken 28 days after the second dose of the MenACWY control vaccine. The receptor set was obtained from an adult who received the MenACWY meningococcal vaccine as a control.

This CDR3 is CASRPGTGEQYF. The CDR3 DNA is TGTGCCAGTAGACCCGGGACAGGAGAGCAGTACTTC. The rearrangement uses TRBV19 and TRBJ2-7; TRBD1 matches 8 bases. V was clipped by 6 bases and J by 7 bases; unmatched bases: 5. Germline CDR1 is LNHDA and CDR2 is SQIVND (reference sequence). The CDR3 spans 12 residues.

The V and J genes are TRBV12-3 or TRBV12-4 and TRBJ1-5; D is ambiguous. Trimming pared 3 bases from V and 4 bases from J, leaving 7 bases between. This CDR3 has 13 amino acids. CDR3 sequence: CASSFFGNQPQHF. The CDR3 DNA follows: TGTGCCAGCAGTTTTTTTGGGAATCAGCCCCAGCATTTT.

The chain combines TRBV6-6 with TRBJ2-5, with TRBD2 matching 8 bases. This CDR3 spans 13 amino acids. CDR1 MNHNY and CDR2 SVGAGI come from the germline V gene (reference sequence). V lost 7 bases and J lost 4; bases outside the gene matches: 5. The CDR3 is CASTPGGRETQYF. As DNA, the CDR3 is TGTGCCAGCACTCCGGGGGGGCGAGAGACCCAGTACTTC.

The chain uses TRBV10-3 and TRBJ2-5; unclear D gene. The V gene lost 4 bases and the J gene lost 1 base, with 4 bases spanning the gap. Germline V gene data show CDR1 as ENHRY and CDR2 as SYGVKD. The CDR3 sequence is 12 residues long. The CDR3 DNA follows: TGTGCCATCAGTGCCTCCCAAGAGACCCAGTACTTC. This translates into CAISASQETQYF.

The chain combines TRBV7-2 with TRBJ2-6; possible D gene TRBD2, 6 bases. The V end lost 6 bases, the J end lost 4 bases, and 13 bases lay between the germline ends. This CDR3 is 15 amino acids long. The V gene's germline CDR1 is SGHTA and CDR2 FQGNSA. The CDR3 DNA reads TGTGCCAGCAGACCGAGGGGAGGAGGGGCCAACGTCCTGACTTTC. Its translation: CASRPRGGGANVLTF.

In its sample, this clone was seen once. This clone may be a read error of a much larger clone one base away. The chain employs TRBV7-6 and TRBJ1-1; unclear D gene. The CDR3 contains 12 residues. Germline CDR1 and CDR2: SGHVS and FNYEAQ. Trimming pared 2 bases from V and 0 bases from J, leaving 1 base between. This chain's CDR3 is CASSLMNTEAFF. In nucleotides, the CDR3 is TGTGCCAGCAGCTTAATGAACACTGAAGCTTTCTTT.

The chain is built from TRBV5-1 and TRBJ2-4; TRBD1 aligns across 9 bases. V shed 4 bases, J shed 0 bases, and the junction held 14 bases outside the gene matches. This CDR3 spans 19 amino acids. Per germline, CDR1 SGHRS and CDR2 YFSETQ. The CDR3 DNA is TGCGCCAGCAGCCTACTACCGGGACAGGGAATTCTAGCCAAAAACATTCAGTACTTC. Protein product: CASSLLPGQGILAKNIQYF. The full variable domain, in which reference TRBV5-1 and TRBJ2-4 provide the parts outside the CDR3, is KAGVTQTPRYLIKTRGQQVTLSCSPISGHRSVSWYQQTPGQGLQFLFEYFSETQRNKGNFPGRFSGRQFSNSRSEMNVSTLELGDSALYLCASSLLPGQGILAKNIQYFGAGTRLSVL.

The chain carries TRBV28 and TRBJ2-7, with D unresolved. Germline V gene sequence: CDR1 MDHEN, CDR2 SYDVKM. V lost 2 bases and J lost 3, with 8 bases in between. The CDR3 totals 13 residues. Here the CDR3 DNA reads TGTGCCAGCAGTTTAATGTCTCTCTACGAGCAGTACTTC. It codes for CASSLMSLYEQYF.

The chain employs TRBV2 and TRBJ2-7; the D is unclear. The germline V gene has CDR1 SNHLY and CDR2 FYNNEI. This CDR3 region has 13 residues. Trimming took off 6 bases at V and 5 bases at J, with 14 bases between the two ends. CDR3 sequence reads: CASSSRLGNEQYF. The CDR3 DNA is TGTGCCAGCAGCAGTAGACTGGGAAACGAGCAGTACTTC.

The rearrangement joins TRBV28 to TRBJ1-2, with a tentative D call TRBD1 (6 bases). With 5 bases removed from V and 1 base from J, the gap between germline ends came to 14 bases. Germline V lookup: CDR1 MDHEN, CDR2 SYDVKM. There are 15 residues in the CDR3. In DNA, the CDR3 is TGTGCCAGCAGTCCGCCGCGGACAGATAACTATGGCTACACCTTC. Translated, it gives CASSPPRTDNYGYTF.

The CDR3 is CAPPGANVLTF. The DNA for the CDR3 is TGTGCCCCCCCTGGGGCCAACGTCCTGACTTTC. The chain couples TRBV2 to TRBJ2-6; the D is unclear. V was clipped by 11 bases and J by 2 bases, with 4 bases between them. In germline, CDR1 is SNHLY, CDR2 FYNNEI. This CDR3 region has 11 residues.

V and J are TRBV5-1 and TRBJ2-1; 10 nucleotides agree with TRBD1. This CDR3 contains 16 residues. Germline loops: CDR1 SGHRS, CDR2 YFSETQ. J lost 9 bases, V lost 4 bases, and 13 bases had no gene match. CDR3 DNA sequence: TGCGCCAGCAGCCGCCGAATTGACAGGGGGCCTATTGAGCAGTTCTTC. As protein: CASSRRIDRGPIEQFF. The complete variable domain, with remaining parts taken from reference TRBV5-1 and TRBJ2-1, reads KAGVTQTPRYLIKTRGQQVTLSCSPISGHRSVSWYQQTPGQGLQFLFEYFSETQRNKGNFPGRFSGRQFSNSRSEMNVSTLELGDSALYLCASSRRIDRGPIEQFFGPGTRLTVL.

The chain uses TRBV4-2 and TRBJ1-5; maybe TRBD1 (5 bases). The length of the CDR3 is 17 residues. Germline V lookup: CDR1 LGHNA, CDR2 YNFKEQ. The ends were cut back, 2 bases at V and 3 bases at J, with 17 bases in the middle. The CDR3 bases are TGTGCCAGCAGCCAAAGCACTGGACATCCTAACAATCAGCCCCAGCATTTT. Amino acids: CASSQSTGHPNNQPQHF.